Below, 9 T cell receptor beta chains from the same sample are listed, as sequenced in a study of vaccination and CD4 T cells after COVID-19. Treatment denoted: approximately 9-day PBMC culture with coronavirus spike peptide pools or control peptides (ViraFEST assay). Sequencing of cultured CD4+ T cell DNA used the Oncomine TCR Beta short-read assay. TCRdb re-called the PCR reads through MiXCR, storing one row per CDR3 protein. The repertoire holds roughly 15,000 distinct CDR3 sequences, with around 45% as singletons. These receptors lack a known antigen. This material consisted of CD4+ T cells from blood, cultured in vitro, taken before SARS-CoV-2 vaccination. The source of these receptors is a human donor who received a COVID-19 vaccine.

This clonotype turned up a few times. The chain recombines TRBV19 with TRBJ2-3, with 8 bases aligning to TRBD2. This CDR3 is 15 amino acids long. Germline V gene lookup returns CDR1 LNHDA and CDR2 SQIVND (reference sequence). With V trimmed by 6 bases and J by 2 bases, 7 bases remained unmatched. The CDR3 nucleotides are TGTGCCAGTAGGGGTAGCGGGGCGTACACAGATACGCAGTATTTT. This sequence encodes CASRGSGAYTDTQYF.

V gene TRBV27 combines with J gene TRBJ2-7; D uncertain. The CDR3 extends over 18 amino acids. V was trimmed by 3 bases and J by 1 base, leaving 22 bases between them. Per germline, CDR1 MNHEY and CDR2 SMNVEV (reference sequence). For the CDR3, the DNA is TGTGCCAGCAGTTTTCGAAGGGCCCAGCCCCCCTTTTCCTACGAGCAGTACTTC. Its translation: CASSFRRAQPPFSYEQYF.

This clonotype was seen only a few times. This chain joins TRBV24-1 and TRBJ2-5; the D gene could be TRBD1 or TRBD2 (5 bases each). Germline V gene sequence: CDR1 KGHDR, CDR2 SFDVKD. Trimming stripped 1 base from V and 5 bases from J, with 13 bases between. The CDR3 sequence is 15 residues long. Written as DNA, the CDR3 is TGTGCCACCAGTGATTTAAATGGGGGAGCGGAGACCCAGTACTTC. Translating gives CATSDLNGGAETQYF.

The chain is built from TRBV7-9 and TRBJ1-2; D is unresolved. The CDR3 is 13 amino acids. V gave up 5 bases and J gave up 0 bases, with 7 bases separating them. Per germline, CDR1 SEHNR and CDR2 FQNEAQ (reference sequence). The CDR3 sequence is CASSTEANYGYTF. The CDR3 bases are TGTGCCAGCAGCACAGAAGCTAACTATGGCTACACCTTC. Using reference TRBV7-9 and TRBJ1-2 for the parts outside the CDR3, the full variable domain is DTGVSQNPRHKITKRGQNVTFRCDPISEHNRLYWYRQTLGQGPEFLTYFQNEAQLEKSRLLSDRFSAERPKGSFSTLEIQRTEQGDSAMYLCASSTEANYGYTFGSGTRLTVV.

The chain couples TRBV30 to TRBJ1-1; D uncertain. This CDR3 is built from 11 residues. Germline CDR1 is GTSNPN and CDR2 is SVGIG (reference sequence). The V and J ends lost 5 bases and 11 bases respectively, with 15 bases between them. CDR3 nucleotides: TGTGCCTGGTTAGACAAGAGGTACGCTTTCTTT. This translates into CAWLDKRYAFF.

This clonotype was seen once. V usage is TRBV30 and J usage is TRBJ2-7; 8 bases line up with TRBD1. Germline V gene lookup returns CDR1 GTSNPN and CDR2 SVGIG (reference sequence). The J segment lost 5 bases and the V segment lost 1 base, leaving 7 bases of the junction unmatched. The CDR3 totals 14 residues. This CDR3 is CAWSGDSTGDEQYF. The CDR3 DNA reads as TGTGCCTGGAGTGGGGATTCGACAGGGGACGAGCAGTACTTC.

This chain links TRBV27 with TRBJ1-5, with a weak D call TRBD1 (5 bases). This CDR3 region has 13 residues. Trimming stripped 5 bases from V and 6 bases from J, with 11 bases between. Per germline, CDR1 MNHEY and CDR2 SMNVEV (reference sequence). The CDR3 reads CASSLRGGQPQHF. DNA of the CDR3: TGTGCCAGCAGTCTGCGTGGGGGTCAGCCCCAGCATTTT.

The chain links TRBV19 to TRBJ2-1, with 16 bases aligning to TRBD2. This CDR3 region has 17 residues. V shed 7 bases and J 4 bases; nucleotides not matched to a gene: 7. Germline lookup yields CDR1 LNHDA and CDR2 SQIVND (reference sequence). The chain's CDR3 is CASMGLAGGELYNEQFF. CDR3 nucleotides: TGTGCCAGTATGGGACTAGCGGGGGGGGAGCTGTACAATGAGCAGTTCTTC.

This chain links TRBV25-1 with TRBJ2-7; 12 bases match TRBD1. With 6 bases clipped from V and 5 bases from J, the junction kept 8 bases outside the gene matches. This CDR3 has 15 amino acids. Germline CDR1 is MGHDK and CDR2 is SYGVNS. The CDR3 DNA follows: TGTGCCAGCAGATCCTCCGGGACAGGGGGCAACGAGCAGTACTTC. Its protein product is CASRSSGTGGNEQYF.